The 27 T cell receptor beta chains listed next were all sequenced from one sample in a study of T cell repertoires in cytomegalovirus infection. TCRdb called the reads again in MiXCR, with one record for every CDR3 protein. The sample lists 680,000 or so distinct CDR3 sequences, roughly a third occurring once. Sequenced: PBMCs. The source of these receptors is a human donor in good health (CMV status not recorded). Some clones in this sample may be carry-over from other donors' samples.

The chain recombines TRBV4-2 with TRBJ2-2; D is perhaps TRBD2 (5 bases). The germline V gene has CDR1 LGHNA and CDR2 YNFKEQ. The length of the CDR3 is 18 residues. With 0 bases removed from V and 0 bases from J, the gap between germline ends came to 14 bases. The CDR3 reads CASSQETVAAANTGELFF. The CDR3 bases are TGTGCCAGCAGCCAAGAAACGGTCGCAGCGGCGAACACCGGGGAGCTGTTTTTT.

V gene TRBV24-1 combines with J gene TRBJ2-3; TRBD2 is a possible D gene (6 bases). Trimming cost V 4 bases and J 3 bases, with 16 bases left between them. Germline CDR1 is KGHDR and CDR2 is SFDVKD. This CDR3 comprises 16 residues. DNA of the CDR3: TGTGCCACCAGTGAACCGGGCCGTGGGAGGACAGATACGCAGTATTTT. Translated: CATSEPGRGRTDTQYF.

The CDR3 coding sequence is TGTGCCAGCAGTTCCCGGGGACAGGACTACGAGCAGTACTTC. Translating it yields CASSSRGQDYEQYF. The gene calls are TRBV28 and TRBJ2-7; 8 bases map to TRBD1. V trimming: 4 bases; J trimming: 3 bases; junction bases outside the gene matches: 5. The V gene's germline CDR1 is MDHEN and CDR2 SYDVKM. This CDR3 has 14 residues.

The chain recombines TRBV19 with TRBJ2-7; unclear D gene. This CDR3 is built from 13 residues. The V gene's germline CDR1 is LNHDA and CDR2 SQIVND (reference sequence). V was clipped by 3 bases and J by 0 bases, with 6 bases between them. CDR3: CASSIENSYEQYF. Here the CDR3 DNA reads TGTGCCAGTAGTATCGAGAACTCCTACGAGCAGTACTTC.

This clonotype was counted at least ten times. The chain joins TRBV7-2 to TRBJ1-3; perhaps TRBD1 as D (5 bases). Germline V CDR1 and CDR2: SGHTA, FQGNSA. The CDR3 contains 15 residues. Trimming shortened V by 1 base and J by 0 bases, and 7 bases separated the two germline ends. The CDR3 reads CASSLDRSSGNTIYF. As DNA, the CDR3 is TGTGCCAGCAGCTTAGACAGGAGCTCTGGAAACACCATATATTTT.

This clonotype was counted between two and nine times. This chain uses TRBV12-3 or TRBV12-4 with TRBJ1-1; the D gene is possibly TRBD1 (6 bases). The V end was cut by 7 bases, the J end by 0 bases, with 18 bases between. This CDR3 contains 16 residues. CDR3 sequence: CASTPGGGRMNTEAFF. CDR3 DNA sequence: TGTGCCAGCACCCCGGGCGGGGGCAGGATGAACACTGAAGCTTTCTTT.

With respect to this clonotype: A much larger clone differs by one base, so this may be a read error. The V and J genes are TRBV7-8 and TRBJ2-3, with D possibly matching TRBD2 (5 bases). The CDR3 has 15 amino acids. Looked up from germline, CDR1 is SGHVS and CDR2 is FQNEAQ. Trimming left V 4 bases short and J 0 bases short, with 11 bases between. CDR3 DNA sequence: TGTGCCAGCAGCTCAGACGGGGTTAGCACAGATACGCAGTATTTT. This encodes CASSSDGVSTDTQYF.

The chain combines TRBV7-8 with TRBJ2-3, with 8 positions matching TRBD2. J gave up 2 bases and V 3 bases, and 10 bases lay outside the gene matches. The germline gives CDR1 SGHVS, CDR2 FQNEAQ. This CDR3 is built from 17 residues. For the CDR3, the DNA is TGTGCCAGCAGCTTGCGTCCGACTAGCGTAGTCACAGATACGCAGTATTTT. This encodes CASSLRPTSVVTDTQYF.

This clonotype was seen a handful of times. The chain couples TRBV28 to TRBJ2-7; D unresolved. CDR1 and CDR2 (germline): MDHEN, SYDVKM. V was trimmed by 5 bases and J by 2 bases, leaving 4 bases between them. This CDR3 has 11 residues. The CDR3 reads CASSTPYEQYF. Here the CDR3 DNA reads TGTGCCAGCAGTACCCCCTACGAGCAGTACTTC.

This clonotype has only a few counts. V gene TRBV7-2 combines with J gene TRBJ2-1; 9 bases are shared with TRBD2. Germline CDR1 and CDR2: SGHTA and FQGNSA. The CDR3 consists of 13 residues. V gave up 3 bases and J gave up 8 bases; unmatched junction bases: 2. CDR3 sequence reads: CASSLRGGDEQFF. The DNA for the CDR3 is TGTGCCAGCAGCTTGCGGGGGGGCGATGAGCAGTTCTTC. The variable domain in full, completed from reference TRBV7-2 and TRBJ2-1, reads GAGVSQSPSNKVTEKGKDVELRCDPISGHTALYWYRQSLGQGLEFLIYFQGNSAPDKSGLPSDRFSAERTGGSVSTLTIQRTQQEDSAVYLCASSLRGGDEQFFGPGTRLTVL.

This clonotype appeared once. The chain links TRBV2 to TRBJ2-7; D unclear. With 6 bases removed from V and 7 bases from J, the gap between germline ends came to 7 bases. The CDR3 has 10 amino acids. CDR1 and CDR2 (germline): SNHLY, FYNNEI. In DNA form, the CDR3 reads TGTGCCAGCAGCGGTAGGGAGCAGTACTTC. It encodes CASSGREQYF.

The CDR3: CASSLGRQLTNEKLFF. In DNA form, the CDR3 reads TGTGCCAGCAGCTTAGGTCGGCAGTTAACTAATGAAAAACTGTTTTTT. This chain uses TRBV7-9 with TRBJ1-4; D remains ambiguous. The CDR3 is 16 residues long. V was trimmed by 1 base and J by 1 base, leaving 10 bases between them. Germline lookup yields CDR1 SEHNR and CDR2 FQNEAQ (reference sequence).

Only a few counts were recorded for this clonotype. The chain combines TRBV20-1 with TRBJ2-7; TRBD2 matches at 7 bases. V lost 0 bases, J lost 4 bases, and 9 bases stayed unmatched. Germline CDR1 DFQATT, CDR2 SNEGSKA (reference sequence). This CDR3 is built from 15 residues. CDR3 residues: CSARDGAGAVYEQYF. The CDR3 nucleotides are TGCAGTGCTAGAGATGGGGCGGGAGCGGTGTACGAGCAGTACTTC.

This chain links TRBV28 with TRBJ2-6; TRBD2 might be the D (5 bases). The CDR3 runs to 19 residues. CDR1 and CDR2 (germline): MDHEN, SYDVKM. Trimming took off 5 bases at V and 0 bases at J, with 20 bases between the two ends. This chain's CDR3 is CASSPPWRTLSSGANVLTF. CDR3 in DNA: TGTGCCAGCAGTCCCCCCTGGAGGACCCTGAGCTCTGGGGCCAACGTCCTGACTTTC. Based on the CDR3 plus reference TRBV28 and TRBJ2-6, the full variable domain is DVKVTQSSRYLVKRTGEKVFLECVQDMDHENMFWYRQDPGLGLRLIYFSYDVKMKEKGDIPEGYSVSREKKERFSLILESASTNQTSMYLCASSPPWRTLSSGANVLTFGAGSRLTVL.

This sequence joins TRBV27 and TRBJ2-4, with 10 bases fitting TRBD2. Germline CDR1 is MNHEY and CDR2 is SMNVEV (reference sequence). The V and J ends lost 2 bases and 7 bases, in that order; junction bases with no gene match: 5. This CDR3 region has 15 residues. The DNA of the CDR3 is TGTGCCAGCAGTTTACAGCGGGGGGGCATGAACATTCAGTACTTC. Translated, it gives CASSLQRGGMNIQYF.

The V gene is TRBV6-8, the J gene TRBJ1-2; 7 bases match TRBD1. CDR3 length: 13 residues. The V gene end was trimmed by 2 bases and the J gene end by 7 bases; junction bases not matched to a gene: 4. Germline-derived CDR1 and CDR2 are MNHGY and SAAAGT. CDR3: CASSYPGTVGYTF. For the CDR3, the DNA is TGTGCCAGCAGTTACCCTGGGACAGTTGGCTACACCTTC.

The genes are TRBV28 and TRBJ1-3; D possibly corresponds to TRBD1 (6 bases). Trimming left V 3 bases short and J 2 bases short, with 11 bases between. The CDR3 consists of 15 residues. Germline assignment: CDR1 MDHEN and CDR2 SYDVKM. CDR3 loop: CASSFNGGTGNTIYF. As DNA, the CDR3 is TGTGCCAGCAGTTTTAACGGGGGCACTGGAAACACCATATATTTT.

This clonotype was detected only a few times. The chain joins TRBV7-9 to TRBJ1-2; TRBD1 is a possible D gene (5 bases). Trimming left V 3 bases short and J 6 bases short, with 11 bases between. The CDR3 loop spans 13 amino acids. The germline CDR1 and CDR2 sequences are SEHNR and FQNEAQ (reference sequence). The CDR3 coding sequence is TGTGCCAGCAGCTTTAGGGACTGGCATGGCTACACCTTC. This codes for CASSFRDWHGYTF.

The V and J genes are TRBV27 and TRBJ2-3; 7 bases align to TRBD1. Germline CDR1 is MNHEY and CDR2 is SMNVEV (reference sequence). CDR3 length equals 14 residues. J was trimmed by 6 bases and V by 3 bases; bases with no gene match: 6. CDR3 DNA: TGTGCCAGCAGTTTCCGGGACAGTTCCGATACGCAGTATTTT. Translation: CASSFRDSSDTQYF.

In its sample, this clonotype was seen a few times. CDR3 protein: CASSQEDRFQPQHF. In nucleotides, the CDR3 is TGCGCCAGCAGCCAAGAGGACAGATTTCAGCCCCAGCATTTT. V is TRBV4-1 and J is TRBJ1-5, with D possibly being TRBD1 (6 bases). CDR3 size: 14 residues. The V end lost 0 bases, the J end lost 6 bases, and 9 bases lay between the germline ends. In germline, CDR1 is MGHRA, CDR2 YSYEKL.

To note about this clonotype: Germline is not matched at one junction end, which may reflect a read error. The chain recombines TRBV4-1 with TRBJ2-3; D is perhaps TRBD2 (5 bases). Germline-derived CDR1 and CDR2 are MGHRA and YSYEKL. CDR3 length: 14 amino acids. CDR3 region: CASSQDTAGNTQYF. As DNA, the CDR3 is TGTGCCAGCAGCCAAGATACAGCCGGGAATACGCAGTATTTT.

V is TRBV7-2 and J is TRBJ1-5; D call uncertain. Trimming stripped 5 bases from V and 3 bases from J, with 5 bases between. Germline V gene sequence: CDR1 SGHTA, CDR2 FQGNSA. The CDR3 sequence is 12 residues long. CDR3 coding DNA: TGTGCCAGCAGCGCCGACAATCAGCCCCAGCATTTT. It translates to CASSADNQPQHF.

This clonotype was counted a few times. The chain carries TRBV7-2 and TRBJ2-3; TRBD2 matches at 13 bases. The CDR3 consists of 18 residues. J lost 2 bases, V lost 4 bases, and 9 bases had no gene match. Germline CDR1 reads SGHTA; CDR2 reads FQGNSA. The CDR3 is CASSSPPGLAGLTDTQYF. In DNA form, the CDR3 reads TGTGCCAGCAGCTCCCCCCCGGGACTAGCGGGACTCACAGATACGCAGTATTTT.

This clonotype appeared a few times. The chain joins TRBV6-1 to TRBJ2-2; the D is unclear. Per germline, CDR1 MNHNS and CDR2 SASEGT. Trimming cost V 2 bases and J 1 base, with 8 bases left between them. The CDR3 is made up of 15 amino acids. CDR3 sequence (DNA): TGTGCCAGCAGTGAACGAGCACTGAACACCGGGGAGCTGTTTTTT. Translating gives CASSERALNTGELFF.

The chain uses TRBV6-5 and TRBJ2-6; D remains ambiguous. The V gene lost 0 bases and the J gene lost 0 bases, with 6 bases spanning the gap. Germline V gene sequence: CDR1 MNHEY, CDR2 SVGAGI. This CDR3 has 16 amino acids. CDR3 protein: CASSYSKASGANVLTF. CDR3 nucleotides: TGTGCCAGCAGTTACTCGAAGGCCTCTGGGGCCAACGTCCTGACTTTC.

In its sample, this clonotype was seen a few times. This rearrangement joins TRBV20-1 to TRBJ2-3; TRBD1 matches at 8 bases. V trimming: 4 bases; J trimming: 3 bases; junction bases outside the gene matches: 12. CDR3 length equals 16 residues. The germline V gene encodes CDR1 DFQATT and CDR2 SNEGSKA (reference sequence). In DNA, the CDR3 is TGCAGTGCTAACACCCACCAGGGACAGGTGACAGATACGCAGTATTTT. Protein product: CSANTHQGQVTDTQYF.

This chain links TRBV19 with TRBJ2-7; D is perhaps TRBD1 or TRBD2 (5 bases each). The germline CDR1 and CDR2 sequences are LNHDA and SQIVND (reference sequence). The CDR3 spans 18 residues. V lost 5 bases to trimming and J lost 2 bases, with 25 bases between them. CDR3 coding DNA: TGTGCCAGTAGTCCCCGCAACGCCGGGACCGGAGTAACCTACGAGCAGTACTTC. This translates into CASSPRNAGTGVTYEQYF.